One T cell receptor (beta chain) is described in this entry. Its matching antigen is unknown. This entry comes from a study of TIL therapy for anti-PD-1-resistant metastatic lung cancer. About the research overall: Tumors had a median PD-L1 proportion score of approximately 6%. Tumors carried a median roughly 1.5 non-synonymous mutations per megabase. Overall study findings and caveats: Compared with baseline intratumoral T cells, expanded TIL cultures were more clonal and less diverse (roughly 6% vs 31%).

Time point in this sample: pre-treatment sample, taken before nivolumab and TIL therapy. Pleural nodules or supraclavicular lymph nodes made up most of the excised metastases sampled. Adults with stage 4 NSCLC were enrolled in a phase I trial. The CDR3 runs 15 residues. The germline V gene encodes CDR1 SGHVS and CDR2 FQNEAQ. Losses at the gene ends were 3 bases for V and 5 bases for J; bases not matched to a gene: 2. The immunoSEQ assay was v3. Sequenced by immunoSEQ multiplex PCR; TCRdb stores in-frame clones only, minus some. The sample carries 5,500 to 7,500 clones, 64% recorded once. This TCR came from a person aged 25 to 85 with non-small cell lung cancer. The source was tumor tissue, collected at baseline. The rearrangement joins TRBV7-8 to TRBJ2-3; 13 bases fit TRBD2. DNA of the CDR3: TGTGCCAGCAGCTTGGGACTAGCGGGGATAGATACGCAGTATTTT. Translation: CASSLGLAGIDTQYF.